Below, 27 T cell receptor beta chains from the same sample are listed, as sequenced in a study of cytomegalovirus exposure and HLA in healthy donors. TCRdb keeps only in-frame clones here, not all; method: immunoSEQ multiplex PCR. The table shows 68,000 or so clones, with about 90% occurring only once. Source material: PBMCs. Receptor source: a young man in good health and CMV-seronegative.

V gene TRBV19 combines with J gene TRBJ2-1; 14 bases agree with TRBD2. CDR1 is LNHDA and CDR2 is SQIVND in the germline V gene (reference sequence). The V gene end was trimmed by 10 bases and the J gene end by 6 bases; junction bases not matched to a gene: 11. The CDR3 spans 16 residues. In DNA form, the CDR3 reads TGTGCCACGGGACTAGCGGGAGTACTACAGGTCAATGAGCAGTTCTTC. This encodes CATGLAGVLQVNEQFF.

The CDR3 sequence: CASKRGTGASGTQYF. The DNA of the CDR3 is TGTGCCAGCAAGAGGGGGACAGGGGCCTCGGGTACGCAGTATTTT. This sequence joins TRBV6-5 and TRBJ2-3; 10 nucleotides agree with TRBD1. The CDR3 runs to 15 residues. Trimming at V came to 7 bases and at J to 8 bases, leaving 12 bases not matched to a gene. Germline V lookup: CDR1 MNHEY, CDR2 SVGAGI.

This chain joins TRBV28 and TRBJ2-3, with D possibly matching TRBD2 (7 bases). Germline lookup yields CDR1 MDHEN and CDR2 SYDVKM. The CDR3 loop spans 14 amino acids. Trimming took 6 bases from V and 6 from J, leaving 16 bases between them. The CDR3 spells CASSPRGEGDTQYF. The CDR3 DNA follows: TGTGCCAGCAGCCCTAGGGGGGAGGGCGATACGCAGTATTTT. Supplemented by reference TRBV28 and TRBJ2-3, the full variable domain reads DVKVTQSSRYLVKRTGEKVFLECVQDMDHENMFWYRQDPGLGLRLIYFSYDVKMKEKGDIPEGYSVSREKKERFSLILESASTNQTSMYLCASSPRGEGDTQYFGPGTRLTVL.

This clone was recorded only once. The chain joins TRBV7-3 to TRBJ2-1; D is unresolved. Trimming stripped 2 bases from V and 7 bases from J, with 21 bases between. The CDR3 runs 17 residues. Germline lookup yields CDR1 SGHTA and CDR2 FQGTGA. The CDR3 DNA reads as TGTGCCAGCAGCTTAGTCATGACCGCTCCCGGCGGTAATGAGCAGTTCTTC. Its protein is CASSLVMTAPGGNEQFF.

This clone was found once. The rearrangement joins TRBV7-3 to TRBJ2-2; 12 nucleotides align to TRBD2. The V segment lost 3 bases and the J segment 6 bases; nucleotides outside the gene matches: 11. Germline lookup yields CDR1 SGHTA and CDR2 FQGTGA. This CDR3 comprises 18 residues. The CDR3 loop is CASSFGPPTSGSSGELFF. The CDR3 coding sequence is TGTGCCAGCAGCTTCGGCCCGCCGACTAGCGGGAGCTCCGGGGAGCTGTTTTTT.

CDR3 nucleotide sequence: TGTGCCAGCAGTGAGACAGGGTTTCGGGCAGATACGCAGTATTTT. Translation gives CASSETGFRADTQYF. V gene TRBV6-1 combines with J gene TRBJ2-3, with 7 nucleotides matching TRBD1. Germline CDR1 MNHNS, CDR2 SASEGT. V lost 3 bases, J lost 4 bases, and 7 bases stayed unmatched. The CDR3 is 15 amino acids.

The genes are TRBV18 and TRBJ1-4; D is ambiguous. V lost 3 bases to trimming and J lost 6 bases, with 8 bases between them. The CDR3 covers 13 residues. Germline V gives CDR1 KGHSH, CDR2 LQKENI. The CDR3 loop reads CASSPRRDEKLFF. The CDR3 DNA reads TGTGCCAGCTCACCCCGTAGAGATGAAAAACTGTTTTTT.

The chain has TRBV28 and TRBJ1-1; D is unclear. Per germline, CDR1 MDHEN and CDR2 SYDVKM. The V and J ends lost 3 bases and 1 base respectively, with 6 bases between them. There are 13 residues in the CDR3. This CDR3 reads CASSLVRNTEAFF. CDR3 nucleotides: TGTGCCAGCAGTTTGGTGCGGAACACTGAAGCTTTCTTT.

The chain recombines TRBV7-2 with TRBJ2-7, with D perhaps TRBD1 (7 bases). The CDR3 runs 15 residues. The germline V and J ends were trimmed by 5 bases and 5 bases, with 19 bases remaining between them. Germline V lookup: CDR1 SGHTA, CDR2 FQGNSA. CDR3 coding DNA: TGTGCCAGCAGCCGGGGAGGTGACAGGGCGGACGAGCAGTACTTC. Translation: CASSRGGDRADEQYF.

This clone has a handful of counts. The V gene is TRBV4-1, the J gene TRBJ1-1, with D hard to call. The CDR3 consists of 13 residues. CDR1 is MGHRA, CDR2 YSYEKL, per germline. The V end was cut by 1 base, the J end by 5 bases, with 8 bases between. The CDR3 loop is CASSQGEGTEAFF. The CDR3 region has the DNA TGCGCCAGCAGCCAAGGAGAGGGAACTGAAGCTTTCTTT.

CDR3 nucleotide sequence: TGTGCCAGCAGCCCCTCGGCAGGAAGCCAAGAGACCCAGTACTTC. Amino acid sequence: CASSPSAGSQETQYF. V is TRBV5-4 and J is TRBJ2-5, with no clear D. The CDR3 loop spans 15 amino acids. Germline V gene sequence: CDR1 SGHNT, CDR2 YYREEE (reference sequence). V dropped 4 bases and J dropped 1 base, with 14 bases sitting between them.

This sequence joins TRBV9 and TRBJ2-4; 14 positions agree with TRBD2. The CDR3 contains 20 residues. After removal of 0 bases from V and 7 bases from J, the junction contained 15 bases not matched to a gene. From germline, CDR1 is SGDLS and CDR2 YYNGEE. The CDR3, as DNA: TGTGCCAGCAGCGTAGGAGGAGCGGGGACTAGCGGGAGTTCCGTGAACATTCAGTACTTC. Residues: CASSVGGAGTSGSSVNIQYF.

This clone has more than one count but fewer than ten. This sequence joins TRBV28 and TRBJ1-4; TRBD1 agrees at 8 bases. After removal of 6 bases from V and 8 bases from J, the junction contained 11 bases not matched to a gene. CDR1 and CDR2 (germline): MDHEN, SYDVKM. The CDR3 is made up of 15 amino acids. CDR3 DNA sequence: TGTGCCAGCAGGACAGGGGTTGTTCGAAACGAAAAACTGTTTTTT. Encoded protein: CASRTGVVRNEKLFF. Combining the CDR3 with reference TRBV28 and TRBJ1-4 gives the whole variable domain DVKVTQSSRYLVKRTGEKVFLECVQDMDHENMFWYRQDPGLGLRLIYFSYDVKMKEKGDIPEGYSVSREKKERFSLILESASTNQTSMYLCASRTGVVRNEKLFFGSGTQLSVL.

The chain has TRBV9 and TRBJ2-1; no clear D gene. Looked up from germline, CDR1 is SGDLS and CDR2 is YYNGEE. The CDR3 has 15 amino acids. V gave up 3 bases and J gave up 0 bases, with 10 bases separating them. The CDR3, as DNA: TGTGCCAGCAGCGACTGGCGGAACTCCTACAATGAGCAGTTCTTC. Residues: CASSDWRNSYNEQFF.

The rearrangement uses TRBV19 and TRBJ2-7; D might be TRBD1 (6 bases). The CDR3 is 12 amino acids. Trimming took off 8 bases at V and 6 bases at J, with 14 bases between the two ends. Germline V gene data show CDR1 as LNHDA and CDR2 as SQIVND (reference sequence). The CDR3 is CASAGQGLEQYF. The CDR3 DNA reads TGTGCCAGTGCGGGCCAGGGGCTCGAGCAGTACTTC.

This clone was seen a few times. This chain connects TRBV28 to TRBJ1-1; D possibly corresponds to TRBD1 (5 bases). CDR3 length: 15 residues. The germline V and J ends were trimmed by 5 bases and 0 bases, with 13 bases remaining between them. Germline loops: CDR1 MDHEN, CDR2 SYDVKM. The CDR3 sequence: CASSARVEMNTEAFF. The CDR3 DNA sequence: TGTGCCAGCAGTGCCAGGGTGGAGATGAACACTGAAGCTTTCTTT.

This rearrangement joins TRBV29-1 to TRBJ1-1; D might be TRBD1 (5 bases). Germline V lookup: CDR1 SQVTM, CDR2 ANQGSEA. Trimming took 4 bases from V and 5 from J, leaving 17 bases between them. This CDR3 region has 14 residues. CDR3 amino acids: CSVVRWGRRTEAFF. For the CDR3, the DNA is TGCAGCGTTGTAAGGTGGGGGAGGAGGACTGAAGCTTTCTTT. The full variable domain, with the rest looked up from reference TRBV29-1 and TRBJ1-1, is SAVISQKPSRDICQRGTSLTIQCQVDSQVTMMFWYRQQPGQSLTLIATANQGSEATYESGFVIDKFPISRPNLTFSTLTVSNMSPEDSSIYLCSVVRWGRRTEAFFGQGTRLTVV.

This clone was picked up one time. The V and J genes are TRBV7-3 and TRBJ2-1; 8 bases are a match to TRBD2. V trimming: 5 bases; J trimming: 10 bases; junction bases outside the gene matches: 16. This CDR3 region has 16 residues. Germline V gives CDR1 SGHTA, CDR2 FQGTGA. Here the CDR3 DNA reads TGTGCCAGCAGCCGGGGGGGCCTGGGCCCGGGGGAAGAGCAGTTCTTC. Translation: CASSRGGLGPGEEQFF.

V is TRBV7-8 and J is TRBJ1-2; tentatively, D is TRBD1 (5 bases). Germline lookup yields CDR1 SGHVS and CDR2 FQNEAQ. This CDR3 has 15 residues. In nucleotides, the CDR3 is TGTGCTACCAACGGGGAGGGGAGAGGTGGTGGTGGCTACACCTTC. Residues: CATNGEGRGGGGYTF.

The genes are TRBV27 and TRBJ2-3; D unresolved. The CDR3 is 12 residues long. The V gene's germline CDR1 is MNHEY and CDR2 SMNVEV (reference sequence). V lost 5 bases and J lost 6, with 9 bases in between. Here the CDR3 DNA reads TGTGCCAGCAGTCCTCGTCTGGATACGCAGTATTTT. Translation gives CASSPRLDTQYF.

The chain recombines TRBV29-1 with TRBJ2-3; TRBD1 is a possible D gene (5 bases). V was trimmed by 3 bases and J by 0 bases, leaving 13 bases between them. Germline lookup yields CDR1 SQVTM and CDR2 ANQGSEA. The CDR3 spans 15 residues. In DNA, the CDR3 is TGCAGCGTTGACGGATCGCAGGGAAGCACAGATACGCAGTATTTT. Its protein is CSVDGSQGSTDTQYF.

V usage is TRBV27 and J usage is TRBJ2-3; a possible D gene is TRBD2 (6 bases). The CDR3 is 14 amino acids. Trimming took off 3 bases at V and 1 base at J, with 8 bases between the two ends. Germline V gene sequence: CDR1 MNHEY, CDR2 SMNVEV (reference sequence). CDR3 bases: TGTGCCAGCAGTTTGGGGGGTGGCACAGATACGCAGTATTTT. Translated: CASSLGGGTDTQYF.

The V and J genes are TRBV27 and TRBJ2-7; D unresolved. The V gene lost 0 bases and the J gene lost 6 bases, with 21 bases spanning the gap. The germline V gene encodes CDR1 MNHEY and CDR2 SMNVEV (reference sequence). There are 17 residues in the CDR3. CDR3 sequence reads: CASSLSRPTLIRCEQYF. DNA for the CDR3: TGTGCCAGCAGTTTATCGCGTCCAACTCTCATTCGCTGCGAGCAGTACTTC.

This chain uses TRBV7-8 with TRBJ2-3; TRBD2 is a possible D gene (6 bases). V dropped 5 bases and J dropped 3 bases, with 18 bases sitting between them. Germline V lookup: CDR1 SGHVS, CDR2 FQNEAQ. The CDR3 sequence is 16 residues long. Written as DNA, the CDR3 is TGTGCCAGCAGCCCTCGACTACGCGGAGGGACAGATACGCAGTATTTT. Its protein is CASSPRLRGGTDTQYF. Looking up the rest from reference TRBV7-8 and TRBJ2-3 gives the full variable domain: GAGVSQSPRYKVAKRGQDVALRCDPISGHVSLFWYQQALGQGPEFLTYFQNEAQLDKSGLPSDRFFAERPEGSVSTLKIQRTQQEDSAVYLCASSPRLRGGTDTQYFGPGTRLTVL.

This clone has a handful of counts. The V gene is TRBV19, the J gene TRBJ1-1; D is unclear. Germline values: CDR1 LNHDA, CDR2 SQIVND (reference sequence). CDR3 length equals 13 residues. The V end was cut by 5 bases, the J end by 0 bases, with 7 bases between. CDR3 protein: CASSAGMNTEAFF. DNA for the CDR3: TGTGCCAGTAGTGCGGGAATGAACACTGAAGCTTTCTTT.

This clone turned up a few times. The sample contains more than one DNA sequence encoding this CDR3. This chain connects TRBV6-5 to TRBJ2-7, with D maybe TRBD2 (5 bases). CDR1 and CDR2 (germline): MNHEY, SVGAGI. V dropped 0 bases and J dropped 7 bases, with 7 bases sitting between them. The CDR3 totals 12 residues. The CDR3 DNA is TGTGCCAGCAGTTACTCAAGAGGGGAGCAGTACTTC. This encodes CASSYSRGEQYF.

The chain uses TRBV27 and TRBJ2-7; 12 bases are shared with TRBD2. In germline, CDR1 is MNHEY, CDR2 SMNVEV (reference sequence). This CDR3 is 17 amino acids long. The V segment lost 4 bases and the J segment 0 bases; nucleotides outside the gene matches: 7. Written as DNA, the CDR3 is TGTGCCAGCAGTTCCACCGGACTAGCGGGACACTCCTACGAGCAGTACTTC. Its protein is CASSSTGLAGHSYEQYF.